The source of this TCR beta chain is a study of shared clonotypes between healthy human individuals. Notes on the study in general: Compared with clonotypes that all four donors shared, non-shared clonotypes had lower generation probabilities. When naive CD4 clonotypes were compared across a few donors, roughly 4.9% were shared. Memory subsets generally showed lower estimated richness than naive subsets.

In regard to this clone: The target antigen is unknown.

Across several immunoSEQ plates, the genomic DNA of each subset was split evenly. Assay: immunoSEQ multiplex PCR; the TCRdb copy retains only in-frame clones and omits some. The profile covers about 2.1 million clones, with about 93% appearing a single time and around 1.8% taken by the ten largest. In the naive CD8 group, cells lacked CD45RO and were positively selected for CCR7, so terminally differentiated effector memory CD45RA+ cells were left out. The CDR3 sequence is 16 residues long. Trimming took off 5 bases at V and 0 bases at J, with 14 bases between the two ends. Germline V CDR1 and CDR2: SGHVS, FNYEAQ.

This clonotype was sampled from a man younger than 35 in good health. Some clones in this sample may be carry-over from other donors' samples. The sample consisted of naive CD8+ T cells from PBMCs. This rearrangement joins TRBV7-6 to TRBJ2-1; D gene ambiguous. The CDR3: CASSPPEGSSYNEQFF. The CDR3 DNA is TGTGCCAGCAGCCCGCCGGAAGGTAGCTCCTACAATGAGCAGTTCTTC.